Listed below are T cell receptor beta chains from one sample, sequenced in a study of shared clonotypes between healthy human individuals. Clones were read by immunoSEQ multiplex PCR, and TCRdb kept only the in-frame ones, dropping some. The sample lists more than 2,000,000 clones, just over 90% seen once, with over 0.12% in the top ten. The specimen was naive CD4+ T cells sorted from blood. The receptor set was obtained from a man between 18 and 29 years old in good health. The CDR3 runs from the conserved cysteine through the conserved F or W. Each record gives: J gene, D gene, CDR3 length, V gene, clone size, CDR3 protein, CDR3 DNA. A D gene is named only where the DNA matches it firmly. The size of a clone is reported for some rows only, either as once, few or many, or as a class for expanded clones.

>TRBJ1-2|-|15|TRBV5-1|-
CASSLMDGANYGYTF
TGCGCCAGCAGCTTGATGGACGGTGCTAACTATGGCTACACCTTC
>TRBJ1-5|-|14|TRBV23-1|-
CATATDYSNQPQHF
TGCGCCACCGCGACAGACTATAGCAATCAGCCCCAGCATTTT
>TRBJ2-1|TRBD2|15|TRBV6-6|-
CASSTTGGRYNEQFF
TGTGCCAGCAGTACCACCGGGGGGAGGTACAATGAGCAGTTCTTC
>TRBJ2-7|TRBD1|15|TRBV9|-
CASSVGTGVAYEQYF
TGTGCCAGCAGCGTAGGGACAGGGGTGGCCTACGAGCAGTACTTC
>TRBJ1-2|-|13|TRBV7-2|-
CASSQDRFYGYTF
TGTGCCAGCAGCCAGGACCGTTTCTATGGCTACACCTTC
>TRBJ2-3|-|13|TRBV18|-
CASSPNRADTQYF
TGTGCCAGCTCACCAAACAGGGCAGATACGCAGTATTTT
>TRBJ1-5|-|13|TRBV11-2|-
CASSWGVDQPQHF
TGTGCCAGCAGTTGGGGGGTGGATCAGCCCCAGCATTTT
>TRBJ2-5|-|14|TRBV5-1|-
CASSLTGGGETQYF
TGCGCCAGCAGCTTAACAGGGGGGGGAGAGACCCAGTACTTC
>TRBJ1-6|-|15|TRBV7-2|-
CASSYTDRSGSPLHF
TGTGCCAGCAGTTACACCGACAGGTCGGGATCACCCCTCCACTTT
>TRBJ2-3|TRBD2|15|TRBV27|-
CASSLQRGDTDTQYF
TGTGCCAGCAGTTTACAACGGGGGGACACAGATACGCAGTATTTT
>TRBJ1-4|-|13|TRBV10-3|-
CASGGGTNEKLFF
TGTGCCTCGGGCGGAGGAACTAATGAAAAACTGTTTTTT
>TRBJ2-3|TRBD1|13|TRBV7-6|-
CASSLAGQGAQYF
TGTGCCAGCAGCTTGGCCGGACAGGGTGCGCAGTATTTT
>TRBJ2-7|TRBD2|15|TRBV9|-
CASSVTGGYSYEQYF
TGTGCCAGCAGCGTAACCGGGGGGTACTCCTACGAGCAGTACTTC
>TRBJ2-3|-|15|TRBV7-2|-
CASSARAERTDTQYF
TGTGCCAGCAGCGCCCGGGCAGAACGTACGGATACGCAGTATTTT
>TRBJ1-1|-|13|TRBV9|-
CASSWGRNTEAFF
TGTGCCAGCAGCTGGGGACGGAACACTGAAGCTTTCTTT
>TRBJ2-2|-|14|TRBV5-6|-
CASSPVEFDGELFF
TGTGCCAGCAGCCCTGTGGAATTTGACGGGGAGCTGTTTTTT
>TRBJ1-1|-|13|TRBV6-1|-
CANRKSDAAEAFF
TGTGCCAATAGGAAGTCCGACGCCGCTGAAGCTTTCTTT
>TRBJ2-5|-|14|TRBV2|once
CASSTQGSQETQYF
TGTGCCAGCAGTACTCAGGGGAGCCAAGAGACCCAGTACTTC
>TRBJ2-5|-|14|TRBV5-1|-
CASSLVLLQETQYF
TGCGCCAGCAGCCTGGTGCTTTTACAGGAGACCCAGTACTTC
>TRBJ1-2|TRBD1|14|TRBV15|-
CATSRDRDYYGYTF
TGTGCCACCAGCAGGGACAGGGACTACTATGGCTACACCTTC
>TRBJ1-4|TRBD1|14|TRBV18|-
CASSRTGEGEKLFF
TGTGCCAGCTCACGTACAGGGGAGGGCGAAAAACTGTTTTTT
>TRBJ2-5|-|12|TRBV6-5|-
CASREGQETQYF
TGTGCCAGCAGGGAGGGGCAGGAGACCCAGTACTTC
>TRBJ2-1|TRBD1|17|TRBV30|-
CAWSRIDRDPPYNEQFF
TGTGCCTGGAGCCGAATCGACAGGGACCCCCCCTACAATGAGCAGTTCTTC
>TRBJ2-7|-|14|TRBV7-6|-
CASSLVQGPYEQYF
TGTGCCAGCAGCTTAGTACAGGGACCCTACGAGCAGTACTTC
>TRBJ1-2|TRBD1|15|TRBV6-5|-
CASSRSGGAGYGYTF
TGTGCCAGCAGCCGCTCAGGGGGCGCTGGGTATGGCTACACCTTC
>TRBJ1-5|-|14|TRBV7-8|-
CASSLDRGNQPQHF
TGTGCCAGCAGCTTAGATAGGGGCAATCAGCCCCAGCATTTT
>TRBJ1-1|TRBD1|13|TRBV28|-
CASRYRGNTEAFF
TGTGCCAGCAGATACAGGGGGAACACTGAAGCTTTCTTT
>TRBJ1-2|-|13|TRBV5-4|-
CASSQDRHYGYTF
TGTGCCAGCAGCCAAGACAGGCACTATGGCTACACCTTC
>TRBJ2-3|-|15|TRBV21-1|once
CAMTSGGKSTDTQYF
TGTGCCATGACTAGCGGGGGGAAGAGCACAGATACGCAGTATTTT
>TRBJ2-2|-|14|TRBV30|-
CAWSPGVMLEELFF
TGTGCCTGGAGTCCGGGAGTCATGTTGGAGGAGCTGTTTTTT
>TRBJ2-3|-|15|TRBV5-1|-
CASSLGGRVADTQYF
TGCGCCAGCAGCTTGGGGGGCAGGGTGGCAGATACGCAGTATTTT
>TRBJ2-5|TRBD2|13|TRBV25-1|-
CASSSGGGETQYF
TGTGCCAGCAGTTCGGGCGGGGGGGAGACCCAGTACTTC
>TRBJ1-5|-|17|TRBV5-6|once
CASSLEGSGSSNQPQHF
TGTGCCAGCAGCTTGGAGGGGTCAGGGAGTAGCAATCAGCCCCAGCATTTT
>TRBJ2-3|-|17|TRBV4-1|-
CASSQDFTGVDTDTQYF
TGCGCCAGCAGCCAAGATTTTACGGGAGTCGACACAGATACGCAGTATTTT
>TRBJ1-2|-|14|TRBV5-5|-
CASSLWGQGGGYTF
TGTGCCAGCAGCTTGTGGGGGCAAGGAGGTGGCTACACCTTC
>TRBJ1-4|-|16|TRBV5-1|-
CASSFWSAGTNEKLFF
TGCGCCAGCAGCTTTTGGTCCGCGGGTACTAATGAAAAACTGTTTTTT
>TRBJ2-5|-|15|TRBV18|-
CASSPLGPPQETQYF
TGTGCCAGCTCACCACTGGGACCTCCCCAAGAGACCCAGTACTTC
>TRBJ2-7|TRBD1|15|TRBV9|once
CASSVLGDSSYEQYF
TGTGCCAGCAGCGTACTTGGGGACAGCTCCTACGAGCAGTACTTC
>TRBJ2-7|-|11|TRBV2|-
CASLLGYEQYF
TGTGCCAGCCTACTAGGCTACGAGCAGTACTTC
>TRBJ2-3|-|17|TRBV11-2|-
CASSFAAGGTSTDTQYF
TGTGCCAGCAGCTTCGCCGCTGGCGGGACTAGCACAGATACGCAGTATTTT
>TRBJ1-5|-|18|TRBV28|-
CASSFGRVPTSSNQPQHF
TGTGCCAGCAGTTTTGGCAGGGTGCCCACTAGTAGCAATCAGCCCCAGCATTTT
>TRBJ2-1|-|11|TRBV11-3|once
CASSRGNEQFF
TGTGCCAGCAGCCGAGGAAATGAGCAGTTCTTC
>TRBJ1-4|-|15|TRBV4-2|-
CASSQDPGGDEKLFF
TGTGCCAGCAGCCAAGATCCGGGGGGCGATGAAAAACTGTTTTTT